This entry describes one T cell receptor beta chain. This specimen comes from a study of blood T cell repertoires in COVID-19. For the study at large: Both acute and convalescent COVID-19 samples were obtained from the United States, Italy and Spain. T cells, B-cell-depleted T cells, or PBMCs provided the cDNA or gDNA that served as material.

V gave up 4 bases and J gave up 9 bases, with 12 bases separating them. The CDR3 extends over 11 amino acids. Germline CDR1 GTSNPN, CDR2 SVGIG (reference sequence). Original analysis: Reference gene primer amplification gave estimated nucleated cell counts. Some clones are missing from TCRdb's copy, which holds only in-frame ones; the method was immunoSEQ multiplex PCR. The V and J calls and clone size were taken over from that table, and D and trimming were inferred from the DNA. In the table there are 120,000 to 150,000 clones, approximately 89% of which are singletons. Material for sequencing was peripheral blood. The chain is built from TRBV30 and TRBJ1-1; perhaps TRBD1 as D (6 bases). This receptor was identified in a human donor in a cohort sampled during active COVID-19. The CDR3 here is CAWNGGGKAFF. Here the CDR3 DNA reads TGTGCCTGGAACGGGGGGGGCAAAGCTTTCTTT.